This T cell receptor (beta chain) is drawn from a study of T cells after yellow fever vaccination. After removal of 5 bases from V and 4 bases from J, the junction contained 5 bases not matched to a gene. Looked up from germline, CDR1 is SEHNR and CDR2 is FQNEAQ (reference sequence). The CDR3 runs 14 residues. Study conclusions and caveats: A limited proportion of clonotypes was detected within both the CD4 and CD8 compartments.

TCRdb re-analysed the 5' RACE reads in MiXCR, keeping a single row per CDR3 protein. The table includes tens of thousands of distinct CDR3 sequences, less than 15% detected once. The specimen was CD8+ T cells not binding an NS4B(214-222) dextramer, sorted from PBMCs, collected approximately 22 days after the first yellow fever vaccination. This chain connects TRBV7-9 to TRBJ1-1, with 9 bases lining up with TRBD1. This receptor was taken from a man between 18 and 29 years old who received the YFV17D yellow fever vaccine. The CDR3 coding sequence is TGTGCCAGCAGCCCCGGGACAGGGCTCACTGAAGCTTTCTTT. Amino acid sequence: CASSPGTGLTEAFF. Together with reference TRBV7-9 and TRBJ1-1, the CDR3 gives the full variable domain: DTGVSQNPRHKITKRGQNVTFRCDPISEHNRLYWYRQTLGQGPEFLTYFQNEAQLEKSRLLSDRFSAERPKGSFSTLEIQRTEQGDSAMYLCASSPGTGLTEAFFGQGTRLTVV.